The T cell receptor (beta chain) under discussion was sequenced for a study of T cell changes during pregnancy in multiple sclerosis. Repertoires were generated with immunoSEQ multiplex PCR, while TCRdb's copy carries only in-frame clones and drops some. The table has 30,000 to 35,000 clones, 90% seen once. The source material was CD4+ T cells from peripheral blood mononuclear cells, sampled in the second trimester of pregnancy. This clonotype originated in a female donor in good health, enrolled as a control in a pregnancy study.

The DNA of the CDR3 is TGCGCCAGCAGCCAGGAAACTAGCGTCCCCGAGCAGTACTTC. This translates into CASSQETSVPEQYF. This chain links TRBV4-3 with TRBJ2-7, with 7 bases that match TRBD2. Germline V gene sequence: CDR1 LGHNA, CDR2 YSLEER. The CDR3 has 14 residues. V dropped 3 bases and J dropped 6; count of bases not matched to a gene: 8.